This T cell receptor (beta chain) was recovered during a study of blood T cell repertoires in COVID-19. As for the study in general: The samples span acute and convalescent COVID-19 from the United States, Italy and Spain. From T cells, B-cell-depleted T cells, or PBMCs came the material, which was cDNA or gDNA.

Measured with immunoSEQ multiplex PCR; TCRdb has only the in-frame clones, and not every one. The data show around 620,000 clones, 85% to 90% seen once. The CDR3 runs 13 residues. The V gene lost 11 bases and the J gene lost 2 bases, with 14 bases spanning the gap. The receptor was derived from a woman younger than 30 with acute or convalescent COVID-19. The rearrangement links TRBV12-3 or TRBV12-4 to TRBJ2-3; unclear D gene. The sequenced material came from peripheral blood. CDR3 in amino acids: CAASRINTDTQYF. The CDR3 DNA is TGTGCCGCGTCGCGGATCAACACAGATACGCAGTATTTT.